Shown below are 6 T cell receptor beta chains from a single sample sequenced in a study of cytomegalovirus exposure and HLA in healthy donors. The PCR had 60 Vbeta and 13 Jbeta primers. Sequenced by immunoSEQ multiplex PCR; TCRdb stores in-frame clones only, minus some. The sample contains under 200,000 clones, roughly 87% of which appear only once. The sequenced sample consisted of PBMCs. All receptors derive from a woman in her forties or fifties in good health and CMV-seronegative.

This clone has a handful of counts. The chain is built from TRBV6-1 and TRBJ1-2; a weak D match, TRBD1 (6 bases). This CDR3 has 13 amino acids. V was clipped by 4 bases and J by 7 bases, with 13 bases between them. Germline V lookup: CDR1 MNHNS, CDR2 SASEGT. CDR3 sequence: CASSAEQGSGYTF. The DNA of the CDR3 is TGTGCCAGCAGTGCGGAACAGGGTTCTGGCTACACCTTC.

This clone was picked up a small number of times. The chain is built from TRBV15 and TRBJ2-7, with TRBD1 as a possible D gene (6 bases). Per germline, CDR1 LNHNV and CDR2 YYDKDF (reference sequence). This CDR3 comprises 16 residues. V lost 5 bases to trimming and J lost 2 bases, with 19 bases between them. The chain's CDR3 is CATSGLGHLGPYEQYF. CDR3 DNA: TGTGCCACCAGCGGCCTGGGACATTTAGGGCCCTACGAGCAGTACTTC. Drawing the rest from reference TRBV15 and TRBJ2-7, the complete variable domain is DAMVIQNPRYQVTQFGKPVTLSCSQTLNHNVMYWYQQKSSQAPKLLFHYYDKDFNNEADTPDNFQSRRPNTSFCFLDIRSPGLGDTAMYLCATSGLGHLGPYEQYFGPGTRLTVT.

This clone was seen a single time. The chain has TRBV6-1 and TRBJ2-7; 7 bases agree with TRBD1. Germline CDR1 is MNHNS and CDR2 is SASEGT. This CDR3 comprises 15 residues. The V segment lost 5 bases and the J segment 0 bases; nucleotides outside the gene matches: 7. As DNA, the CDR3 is TGTGCCAGCAGTCGCCCGGGGACAGACTCCTACGAGCAGTACTTC. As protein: CASSRPGTDSYEQYF.

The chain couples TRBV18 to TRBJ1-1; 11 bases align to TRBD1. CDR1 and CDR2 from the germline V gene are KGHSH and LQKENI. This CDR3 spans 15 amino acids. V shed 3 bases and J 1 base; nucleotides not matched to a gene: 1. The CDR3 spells CASSPDRGQNTEAFF. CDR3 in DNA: TGTGCCAGCTCACCGGACAGGGGGCAGAACACTGAAGCTTTCTTT.

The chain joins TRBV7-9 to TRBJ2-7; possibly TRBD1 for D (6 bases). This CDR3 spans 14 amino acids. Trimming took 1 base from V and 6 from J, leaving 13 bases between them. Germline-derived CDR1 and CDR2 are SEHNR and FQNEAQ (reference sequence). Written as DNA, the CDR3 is TGTGCCAGCAGCTTAGGTCCAGGGGAAATCGAGCAGTACTTC. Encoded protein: CASSLGPGEIEQYF.

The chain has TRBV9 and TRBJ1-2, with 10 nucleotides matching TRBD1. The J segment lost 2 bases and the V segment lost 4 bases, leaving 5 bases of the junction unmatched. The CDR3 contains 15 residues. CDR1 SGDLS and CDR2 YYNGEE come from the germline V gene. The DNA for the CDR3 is TGTGCCAGCAGCCCACAGGGACAGGGGAACTATGGCTACACCTTC. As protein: CASSPQGQGNYGYTF.